This TCR beta chain was retrieved from a study of early T cells in non-severe SARS-CoV-2 infection. Whole-study findings and limits: VDJdb-based matching was biased toward anti-spike CD8 responses and missed private and CD4 specificities.

V dropped 8 bases and J dropped 5; count of bases not matched to a gene: 5. The CDR3 is 13 residues long. Germline V gene sequence: CDR1 DFQATT, CDR2 SNEGSKA (reference sequence). A single record per CDR3 protein comes from TCRdb applying MiXCR to the 5' RACE reads. The sample includes tens of thousands of distinct CDR3 sequences, 10% of them seen just once. As to this clonotype: No antigen is known for it.

The sequence was collected from an adult who was a healthcare worker with PCR-confirmed SARS-CoV-2 infection or an uninfected control (not recorded which). The rearrangement links TRBV20-1 to TRBJ2-3, with 12 bases lining up with TRBD2. The source was whole blood, collected at baseline. CDR3 bases: TGCAGTATACTAGCGGGGGGACAAGATACGCAGTATTTT. It encodes CSILAGGQDTQYF.